This T cell receptor (beta chain) appears in the sequencing data of a study of cytomegalovirus exposure and HLA in healthy donors. With 60 Vbeta and 13 Jbeta primers, the PCR was carried out. Sequencing was performed with immunoSEQ multiplex PCR; in TCRdb, only in-frame clones are kept and a portion is missing. This table holds 200,000 or so clones, about 78% found once. Germline V CDR1 and CDR2: SGHKS, YYEKEE (reference sequence). J gave up 8 bases and V 4 bases, and 9 bases lay outside the gene matches. The CDR3 is 14 residues long. J is TRBJ1-2 and V is TRBV5-5, with 9 positions matching TRBD1. The origin of this receptor is a woman between 25 and 40 years old in good health and CMV-seronegative. The sample taken for sequencing was PBMCs. The CDR3: CASSIRDRVRGYTF. Written as DNA, the CDR3 is TGTGCCAGCAGCATCCGGGACAGGGTACGAGGCTACACCTTC.